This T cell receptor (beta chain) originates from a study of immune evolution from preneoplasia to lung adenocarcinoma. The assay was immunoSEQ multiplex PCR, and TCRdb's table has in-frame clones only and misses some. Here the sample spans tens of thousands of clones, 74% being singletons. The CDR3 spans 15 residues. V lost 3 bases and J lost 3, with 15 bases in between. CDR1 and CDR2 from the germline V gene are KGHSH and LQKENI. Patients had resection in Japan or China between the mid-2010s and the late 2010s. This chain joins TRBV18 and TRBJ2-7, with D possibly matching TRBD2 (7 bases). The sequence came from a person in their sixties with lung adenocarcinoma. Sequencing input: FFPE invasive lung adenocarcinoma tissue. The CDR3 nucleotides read TGTGCCAGCTCACCGCGGCAGGGAGGGGGCTACGAGCAGTACTTC. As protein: CASSPRQGGGYEQYF.